The 7 T cell receptor beta chains reported below all come from one sample, sequenced in a study of blood T cell repertoires in COVID-19. Sequencing used immunoSEQ multiplex PCR; TCRdb keeps in-frame clones, though not all of them. This sample carries fewer than 70,000 clones, more than 85% of them seen once, and the ten largest clones take roughly 8.4%. The sequencing input was peripheral blood. Receptors originate from a woman in her seventies with active COVID-19.

The rearrangement links TRBV2 to TRBJ2-1; D gene ambiguous. The CDR3 covers 12 residues. Trimming cost V 7 bases and J 5 bases, with 9 bases left between them. Germline CDR1 reads SNHLY; CDR2 reads FYNNEI. The DNA for the CDR3 is TGTGCCAGCACGGTTATTCACAATGAGCAGTTCTTC. It codes for CASTVIHNEQFF.

This clone was seen a single time. The chain uses TRBV2 and TRBJ1-5, with a possible D match to TRBD1 (5 bases). Germline CDR1 and CDR2: SNHLY and FYNNEI. Trimming shortened V by 6 bases and J by 0 bases, and 12 bases separated the two germline ends. This CDR3 spans 15 amino acids. CDR3 nucleotides: TGTGCCAGCAGCCTCCGGGGGGGTAGCAATCAGCCCCAGCATTTT. Its translation: CASSLRGGSNQPQHF.

The DNA of the CDR3 is TGTGCCAGCAGCCAAGAAACTAGACCAGGTGAGCAGTTCTTC. Amino acid sequence: CASSQETRPGEQFF. The V and J genes are TRBV3-1 (or the pseudogene TRBV3-2) and TRBJ2-1, with D possibly TRBD2 on 5 matching bases. Deletions cut 0 bases from V and 9 bases from J, with 12 bases between. Germline V CDR1 and CDR2: LGHDT, YNNKEL (reference sequence). This CDR3 spans 14 amino acids.

The CDR3: CATSDRNSGYQSYEQYF. CDR3 in DNA: TGTGCCACCAGTGACCGTAATTCAGGTTACCAGTCCTACGAGCAGTACTTC. The chain recombines TRBV24-1 with TRBJ2-7; no reliable D call. The germline V gene encodes CDR1 KGHDR and CDR2 SFDVKD. V was shortened by 4 bases and J by 1 base, with 19 bases between the two germline ends. CDR3 size: 17 residues.

This clone was picked up a small number of times. The chain has TRBV30 and TRBJ2-2; maybe TRBD2 (6 bases). Deletions cut 8 bases from V and 4 bases from J, with 14 bases between. The length of the CDR3 is 13 residues. Germline V CDR1 and CDR2: GTSNPN, SVGIG (reference sequence). CDR3 nucleotide sequence: TGTGCCGGGAACTCAGCGGGCACCGGGGAGCTGTTTTTT. Its protein is CAGNSAGTGELFF.

The J gene is TRBJ2-1, the V gene TRBV5-1, with 10 positions matching TRBD2. V lost 4 bases and J lost 1; bases outside the gene matches: 8. This CDR3 is built from 17 residues. CDR1 is SGHRS and CDR2 is YFSETQ in the germline V gene. CDR3 protein: CASSPKAGGGSYNEQFF. CDR3 nucleotides: TGCGCCAGCAGCCCTAAAGCGGGAGGGGGTTCCTACAATGAGCAGTTCTTC.

This rearrangement joins TRBV7-9 to TRBJ1-2; perhaps TRBD1 as D (6 bases). Looked up from germline, CDR1 is SEHNR and CDR2 is FQNEAQ (reference sequence). The CDR3 is made up of 16 amino acids. V was pared by 1 base and J by 3 bases, with 15 bases between. CDR3 protein: CASSLGRGGWYYGYTF. CDR3 in DNA: TGTGCCAGCAGCTTAGGACGAGGGGGTTGGTACTATGGCTACACCTTC.